The clone carrying this T cell receptor (beta chain) was counted a few times. What it binds is unknown. This record comes from a study of T cell repertoires in cytomegalovirus infection. Whole-study results and caveats: The ex vivo response showed dominance by HLA-C-restricted CMV-specific TCR beta clonotypes. The study identified carriers of CMV plus the relevant HLA from cumulative public TCR beta family frequency.

In TCRdb, the reads were re-called with MiXCR into one record per CDR3 protein. This repertoire shows 150,000 to 180,000 distinct CDR3 sequences, roughly a quarter found once; its top ten account for roughly 11%. The germline V gene encodes CDR1 MGHDK and CDR2 SYGVNS. The V end was cut by 3 bases, the J end by 9 bases, with 21 bases between. This CDR3 is 16 amino acids long. The source is a human donor in good health (CMV status not recorded). Some clones in this sample may be carry-over from other donors' samples. Source material: PBMCs. The chain is built from TRBV25-1 and TRBJ2-1; D gene ambiguous. CDR3 DNA: TGTGCCAGCAGTGATCAGATAAATCTAATGACGGGTGAGCAGTTCTTC. It encodes CASSDQINLMTGEQFF.